This is a list of T cell receptor beta chains from one sample in a study of T-cell reconstitution after alpha-beta-depleted transplantation in children. TCRdb processed the PCR reads anew with MiXCR; each CDR3 protein has one entry. This sample has over 550,000 distinct CDR3 sequences, with approximately 10% found just once. This specimen was PBMCs from the stem cell graft donor, taken from the stem cell graft. The receptor set was obtained from a human donor who donated a stem cell graft to a child with acute myeloid leukemia. CDR3s include the opening cysteine and the closing phenylalanine or tryptophan. A D gene is named only where the DNA matches it firmly. Expanded clones are given a class, and other clones once, few, many or no size at all.

v_gene,j_gene,abundance,d_gene,CDR3nt,CDR3aa
TRBV28,TRBJ2-5,few,-,TGTGCCAGCAGAACTACAGAGAAAGAGACCCAGTACTTC,CASRTTEKETQYF
TRBV6-5,TRBJ1-3,-,-,TGTGCCAGCAGTCGGACAGCGATGACATCCTCTGGAAACACCATATATTTT,CASSRTAMTSSGNTIYF
TRBV30,TRBJ1-1,few,TRBD1,TGTGCCTGGAGGGGTGACAGGGTGTCCACTGAAGCTTTCTTT,CAWRGDRVSTEAFF
TRBV7-2,TRBJ2-7,-,-,TGTGCCAGCACCCCCTTGTGGGGCTTCTCCTACGAGCAGTACTTC,CASTPLWGFSYEQYF
TRBV20-1,TRBJ2-5,-,TRBD1,TGCAGCGGGGAGACAGGGGCAGAGACCCAGTACTTC,CSGETGAETQYF
TRBV5-5,TRBJ2-7,few,-,TGTGCCAGCAGCTTGGTGGCGATCTACGAGCAGTACTTC,CASSLVAIYEQYF
TRBV7-2,TRBJ1-1,many,TRBD1,TGTGCCAGCAGTCCTGAGAGGGGACAGACTTTCTTT,CASSPERGQTFF
TRBV27,TRBJ2-3,many,-,TGTGCCAGCAGTATCGACACTAGCAGTGGTCTCACAGATACGCAGTATTTT,CASSIDTSSGLTDTQYF
TRBV11-3,TRBJ2-2,-,TRBD1,TGTGCCAGCAGCCAACAGGGGTGGACCGGGGAGCTGTTTTTT,CASSQQGWTGELFF
TRBV3-1,TRBJ2-7,-,TRBD2,TGTGCCAGCAGCCAAGAGTTAGCGGGAGTTCATGAGCAGTACTTC,CASSQELAGVHEQYF
TRBV11-2,TRBJ2-5,-,-,TGTGCCAGCAGCTTAGAGGGGGGCCCAGGGGAGACCCAGTACTTC,CASSLEGGPGETQYF
TRBV5-1,TRBJ2-7,many,-,TGCGCCAGCAGCTTGGGGGCCAGGTACGAGCAGTACTTC,CASSLGARYEQYF
TRBV15,TRBJ2-7,many,TRBD1,TGTGCCACCAGCAGAGTCATCGGGACAGGTCTCTCCTACGAGCAGTACTTC,CATSRVIGTGLSYEQYF
TRBV12-3/TRBV12-4,TRBJ1-1,few,-,TGTGCCAGCAGTTTATCCGGGCTTGAAGCTTTCTTT,CASSLSGLEAFF
TRBV28,TRBJ1-2,-,-,TGTGCCAGCAGTTCACAGGGAGCTGCTCGGTTTGGCTACACCTTC,CASSSQGAARFGYTF
TRBV5-1,TRBJ2-7,-,TRBD1,TGCGCCAGCAGCTTCGGACAGGAGAGGGCTAGCTCCTACGAGCAGTACTTC,CASSFGQERASSYEQYF
TRBV20-1,TRBJ2-7,few,-,TGCAGTGCTAGAAGTGGAACGGGGACGGGTTTTGGGCAGTACTTC,CSARSGTGTGFGQYF
TRBV12-3/TRBV12-4,TRBJ2-1,many,-,TGTGCCAGCAGTTGGGTTAATGAGCAGTTCTTC,CASSWVNEQFF
TRBV18,TRBJ2-1,many,-,TGTGCCAGCTCGCCACCGAGGGCCAACAATGAGCAGTTCTTC,CASSPPRANNEQFF
TRBV4-3,TRBJ2-5,many,-,TGCGCCAGCAGCCCCCATTTTCGAGAGACCCAGTACTTC,CASSPHFRETQYF
TRBV12-3/TRBV12-4,TRBJ2-6,many,TRBD2,TGTGCCAGCAGTACCGGGACTACTGGGGCCAACGTCCTGACTTTC,CASSTGTTGANVLTF
TRBV20-1,TRBJ2-2,many,-,TGCAGTGCTAGTCTCGGGAGAATAACAGGGGAGCTGTTTTTT,CSASLGRITGELFF
TRBV28,TRBJ2-6,many,TRBD1,TGTGCCAGCAGTTTAGCGAACAGGGGCGGCTCTGGGGCCAACGTCCTGACTTTC,CASSLANRGGSGANVLTF
TRBV5-1,TRBJ2-2,few,TRBD1,TGCGCCAGCAGCGAGGGGACAGGGAGGAACACCGGGGAGCTGTTTTTT,CASSEGTGRNTGELFF
TRBV21-1,TRBJ2-7,many,-,TGTGCCAGCAGCGGGGGTGACTACGAGCAGTACTTC,CASSGGDYEQYF
TRBV27,TRBJ2-1,-,-,TGTGCCAGCAGTTTCCCGGGGACGGGTGAGCAGTTCTTC,CASSFPGTGEQFF
TRBV7-2,TRBJ2-1,few,-,TGTGCCAGCAGCTCCCCGACGGCCTCGCGCTACAATGAGCAGTTCTTC,CASSSPTASRYNEQFF
TRBV14,TRBJ2-1,many,-,TGTGCCAGCAGCCCCCAGTTGGGCGGGCTGTACAATGAGCAGTTCTTC,CASSPQLGGLYNEQFF
TRBV20-1,TRBJ2-7,-,-,TGCAGTGCTAGAGGAACAAGCGAAAGCCACGAGCAGTACTTC,CSARGTSESHEQYF
TRBV3-1,TRBJ2-2,few,TRBD2,TGTGCCAGCAGCGTACTAGCGGGAGGGCCCGACACCGGGGAGCTGTTTTTT,CASSVLAGGPDTGELFF
TRBV20-1,TRBJ1-4,few,-,TGCAGTTCGGGGGATGAAAAACTGTTTTTT,CSSGDEKLFF
TRBV4-2,TRBJ1-1,few,-,TGTGCCAGCAGACGACAGCAGAACACTGAAGCTTTCTTT,CASRRQQNTEAFF
TRBV20-1,TRBJ1-3,many,TRBD1,TGCAGTGCTCCGTGGACAGGGGGCTTTGGAAACACCATATATTTT,CSAPWTGGFGNTIYF
TRBV6-5,TRBJ2-3,many,-,TGTGCCAGCAGTTACAGACAGAGCACAGATACGCAGTATTTT,CASSYRQSTDTQYF
TRBV11-2,TRBJ2-1,-,TRBD2,TGTGCCAGCAGCTTCGGACTAGCGGGTTGGAATGAGCAGTTCTTC,CASSFGLAGWNEQFF